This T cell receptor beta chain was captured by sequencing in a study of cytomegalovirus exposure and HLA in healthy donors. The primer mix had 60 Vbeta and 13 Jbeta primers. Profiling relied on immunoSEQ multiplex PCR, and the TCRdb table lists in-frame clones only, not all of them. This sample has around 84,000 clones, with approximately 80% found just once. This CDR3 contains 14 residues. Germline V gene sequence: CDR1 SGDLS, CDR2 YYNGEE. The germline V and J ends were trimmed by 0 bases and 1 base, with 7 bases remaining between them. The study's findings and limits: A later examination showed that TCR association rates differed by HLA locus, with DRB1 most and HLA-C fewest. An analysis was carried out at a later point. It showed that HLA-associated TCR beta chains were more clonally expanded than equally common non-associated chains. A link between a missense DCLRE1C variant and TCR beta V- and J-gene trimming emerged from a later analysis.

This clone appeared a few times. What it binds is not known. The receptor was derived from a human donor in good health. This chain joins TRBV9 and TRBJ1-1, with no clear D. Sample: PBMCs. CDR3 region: CASSVVPQNTEAFF. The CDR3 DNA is TGTGCCAGCAGCGTAGTCCCCCAGAACACTGAAGCTTTCTTT.